What follows are 5 T cell receptor beta chains derived from one specimen sequenced in a study of blood T cell repertoires in COVID-19. Only in-frame clones appear in the TCRdb table, and some are missing; sequencing was by immunoSEQ multiplex PCR. The data show approximately 67,000 clones, with about 90% seen just once and approximately 5.4% held by the top ten. Specimen: peripheral blood. Receptors were obtained from a man between 45 and 60 years old with active COVID-19.

The chain links TRBV4-2 to TRBJ2-5; 10 nucleotides match TRBD1. Germline CDR1 and CDR2: LGHNA and YNFKEQ. CDR3 length: 18 amino acids. The ends lost 3 bases at V and 1 base at J; junction bases unmatched: 11. The CDR3 spells CASSQAGQGRIFQETQYF. In DNA form, the CDR3 reads TGTGCCAGCAGCCAGGCGGGACAGGGGCGAATATTCCAAGAGACCCAGTACTTC.

This clone was observed once. V usage is TRBV20-1 and J usage is TRBJ1-2, with 7 positions matching TRBD1. Germline V gives CDR1 DFQATT, CDR2 SNEGSKA (reference sequence). After removal of 3 bases from V and 4 bases from J, the junction contained 5 bases not matched to a gene. The CDR3 contains 13 residues. The DNA of the CDR3 is TGCAGTGCTAGTGGGGGACAGACCTATGGCTACACCTTC. This sequence encodes CSASGGQTYGYTF.

The gene calls are TRBV10-1 and TRBJ2-7; TRBD1 aligns across 10 bases. This CDR3 is 15 amino acids long. CDR1 and CDR2 from the germline V gene are WNHNN and SYGVQD (reference sequence). After removal of 6 bases from V and 4 bases from J, the junction contained 9 bases not matched to a gene. CDR3 in DNA: TGCGCCAGCAGCCCGACGGGACAGGGGACATACGAGCAGTACTTC. Its translation is CASSPTGQGTYEQYF.

This clone occurred once. V gene TRBV19 combines with J gene TRBJ1-3; D unresolved. CDR3 length equals 13 residues. Trimming cost V 3 bases and J 3 bases, with 6 bases left between them. Germline V gene lookup returns CDR1 LNHDA and CDR2 SQIVND (reference sequence). The CDR3 DNA reads as TGTGCCAGTAGTATCCAGGTTGGAAACACCATATATTTT. Residues: CASSIQVGNTIYF.

The V call is TRBV24-1, the J call TRBJ1-5, with D possibly being TRBD1 (5 bases). Germline lookup yields CDR1 KGHDR and CDR2 SFDVKD. The V gene lost 5 bases and the J gene lost 1 base, with 20 bases spanning the gap. The CDR3 totals 18 residues. The CDR3 loop is CATSAESKGRISNQPQHF. CDR3 in DNA: TGTGCCACCAGTGCCGAATCTAAGGGGCGCATAAGCAATCAGCCCCAGCATTTT.